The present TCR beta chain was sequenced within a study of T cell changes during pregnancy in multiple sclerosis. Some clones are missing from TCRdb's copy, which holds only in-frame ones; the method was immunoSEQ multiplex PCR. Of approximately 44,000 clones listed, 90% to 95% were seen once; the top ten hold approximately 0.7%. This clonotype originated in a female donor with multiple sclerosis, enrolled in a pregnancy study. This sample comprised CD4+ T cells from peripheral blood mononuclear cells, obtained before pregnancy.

The CDR3 DNA follows: TGTGCCAGCAGCCCTGCAGGGGGCATGAACACTGAAGCTTTCTTT. Translated: CASSPAGGMNTEAFF. The genes are TRBV5-6 and TRBJ1-1; 8 bases are shared with TRBD1. With V trimmed by 4 bases and J by 0 bases, 5 bases remained unmatched. Germline-derived CDR1 and CDR2 are SGHDT and YYEEEE. The length of the CDR3 is 15 residues.